This is a list of T cell receptor beta chains from one sample in a study of CD4 T cells in relation to SARS-CoV-2 and coronaviruses. Here immunoSEQ multiplex PCR was the method, and the copy in TCRdb shows in-frame clones only, minus some. The data show about 68,000 clones, approximately 95% seen once. Sequencing used naive CD4+ T cells from PBMCs. Receptors originate from a human donor in good health. Both conserved end residues are trimmed from each CDR3. Each record gives: D gene, CDR3 length, J gene, V gene, CDR3 protein. The D gene is left open where the match is weak.

>TRBD1|13|TRBJ2-5|TRBV4-1
ASSRPAGGVETQY
>NA|12|TRBJ1-2|TRBV5-6
ASSSYSADYGYT
>NA|14|TRBJ1-5|TRBV19
ASSIAGPGSNQPQH
>TRBD2|12|TRBJ2-2|TRBV7-2
ASTRLGGTGELF
>TRBD1|14|TRBJ1-2|TRBV7-9
ASSPPGTASWGGYT
>NA|9|TRBJ2-7|TRBV18
ASYGQYEQY
>TRBD2|16|TRBJ2-7|TRBV4-1
ASSQEGISTSGRYEQY
>NA|13|TRBJ1-4|TRBV24-1
ATSDGEGAGEKLF
>NA|11|TRBJ1-1|TRBV9
ASSVELNTEAF
>NA|11|TRBJ2-1|TRBV12-3/TRBV12-4
ASSLVEYNEQF
>NA|14|TRBJ2-7|TRBV5-1
ASSLGSGGASYEQY
>NA|13|TRBJ2-3|TRBV12-5
ASGWWTDSTDTQY
>NA|13|TRBJ1-6|TRBV15
ATSRVGDTNSPLH
>TRBD2|13|TRBJ2-3|TRBV7-3
ASSPAGESTDTQY
>NA|12|TRBJ2-5|TRBV18
ASSPPGRAETQY
>NA|15|TRBJ2-2|TRBV15
ATSGGGRRWSPGELF
>TRBD1|12|TRBJ2-7|TRBV10-2
ASSWDRRSYEQY
>NA|14|TRBJ2-3|TRBV5-4
ASSLNIRTGTDTQY
>NA|11|TRBJ2-5|TRBV21-1
ARSRGYLETQY
>NA|12|TRBJ2-5|TRBV5-1
ASSLGQNQETQY
>NA|12|TRBJ2-3|TRBV18
ASSPLGSTDTQY
>TRBD1|12|TRBJ2-7|TRBV27
ASSSHRGPYEQY
>TRBD1|12|TRBJ2-1|TRBV5-1
ASSLDRGGDEQF
>NA|11|TRBJ2-2|TRBV28
ASSLQEAGELF
>TRBD1|13|TRBJ2-3|TRBV25-1
ASSRQGAASDTQY
>NA|13|TRBJ1-3|TRBV9
ASSVDVSSGNTIY
>TRBD1|13|TRBJ1-2|TRBV5-4
ASSLVGQGRDGYT